These 27 T cell receptor beta chains share one sample of origin, sequenced in a study of PD-L1 blockade in urothelial cancer. This table comes from immunoSEQ multiplex PCR, and its TCRdb copy is limited to in-frame clones, with some not included. The sample includes roughly 30,000 clones, approximately 86% seen only once; the top ten take approximately 1.8%. The sequences come from PBMCs, collected around atezolizumab (anti-PD-L1) treatment. Receptor source: a man between 45 and 60 years old with urothelial cancer.

This chain joins TRBV6-5 and TRBJ2-2; no firm D call. Trimming removed 2 bases from V and 7 bases from J, with 14 bases in between. Germline V gives CDR1 MNHEY, CDR2 SVGAGI. The CDR3 is 15 residues long. The CDR3 nucleotides read TGTGCCAGCAGTTACATTGGCAGGTTTGGCGGGGAGCTGTTTTTT. It encodes CASSYIGRFGGELFF.

The gene calls are TRBV5-4 and TRBJ2-3; 10 nucleotides align to TRBD1. V trimming: 4 bases; J trimming: 6 bases; junction bases outside the gene matches: 11. The CDR3 sequence is 16 residues long. Germline CDR1 and CDR2: SGHNT and YYREEE (reference sequence). CDR3 in amino acids: CASSIPGQGIADTQYF. In nucleotides, the CDR3 is TGTGCCAGCAGCATACCGGGACAGGGGATCGCGGATACGCAGTATTTT.

The rearrangement joins TRBV4-1 to TRBJ2-3, with TRBD1 identical over 9 bases. This CDR3 comprises 18 residues. The ends lost 0 bases at V and 0 bases at J; junction bases unmatched: 7. Looked up from germline, CDR1 is MGHRA and CDR2 is YSYEKL. The CDR3 here is CASSQDEDRGTSTDTQYF. The CDR3 coding sequence is TGCGCCAGCAGCCAAGATGAGGACAGGGGTACTAGCACAGATACGCAGTATTTT.

V gene TRBV5-1 combines with J gene TRBJ2-1; 11 nucleotides match TRBD2. V shed 0 bases and J 10 bases; nucleotides not matched to a gene: 9. There are 16 residues in the CDR3. Germline V gives CDR1 SGHRS, CDR2 YFSETQ. The CDR3: CASSLAGSGRAQEQFF. The CDR3 region has the DNA TGCGCCAGCAGCTTGGCAGGTAGCGGGAGGGCCCAAGAGCAGTTCTTC.

This clone is deemed medium-sized. V gene TRBV6-1 combines with J gene TRBJ2-7; 7 bases fit TRBD2. Per the germline V gene, CDR1 is MNHNS and CDR2 is SASEGT. The CDR3 runs to 13 residues. V lost 3 bases to trimming and J lost 3 bases; unmatched junction nucleotides: 2. The CDR3 bases are TGTGCCAGCAGTGACGGCGGGGGCTACGAGCAGTACTTC. It translates to CASSDGGGYEQYF.

This chain connects TRBV7-6 to TRBJ2-3; 8 bases line up with TRBD2. The ends lost 6 bases at V and 5 bases at J; junction bases unmatched: 16. This CDR3 is 17 amino acids long. The germline V gene encodes CDR1 SGHVS and CDR2 FNYEAQ. The CDR3 here is CASSSITGTSLRDTQYF. CDR3 DNA sequence: TGTGCCAGCAGTTCAATTACCGGGACTAGTTTGCGAGATACGCAGTATTTT.

The genes are TRBV10-2 and TRBJ2-2; 11 bases match TRBD2. Germline CDR1 reads WSHSY; CDR2 reads SAAADI. V was clipped by 8 bases and J by 4 bases; unmatched bases: 6. The CDR3 runs 15 residues. CDR3 residues: CASRTSGRITGELFF. The DNA of the CDR3 is TGCGCCAGCCGAACTAGCGGGAGAATCACCGGGGAGCTGTTTTTT.

The chain couples TRBV23-1 to TRBJ2-5; 8 bases are shared with TRBD2. TRBV23-1 is identified as an open reading frame with a role that is uncertain. J lost 5 bases, V lost 8 bases, and 10 bases had no gene match. This CDR3 is built from 14 residues. This chain's CDR3 is CASSPRGGAETQYF. CDR3 coding DNA: TGCGCCAGCTCCCCTCGGGGGGGCGCGGAGACCCAGTACTTC.

This clone was counted a single time. This sequence joins TRBV29-1 and TRBJ2-3; D is unresolved. Germline loops: CDR1 SQVTM, CDR2 ANQGSEA. Trimming left V 5 bases short and J 0 bases short, with 6 bases between. The CDR3 length is 12 residues. CDR3 protein: CSVPVSTDTQYF. In DNA form, the CDR3 reads TGCAGCGTTCCAGTCAGCACAGATACGCAGTATTTT.

The rearrangement joins TRBV18 to TRBJ2-3; D is perhaps TRBD2 (6 bases). Germline V gene sequence: CDR1 KGHSH, CDR2 LQKENI. V lost 5 bases and J lost 2, with 11 bases in between. CDR3 length: 14 residues. In nucleotides, the CDR3 is TGTGCCAGCTCAACTGGGACTTCCACAGATACGCAGTATTTT. Encoded protein: CASSTGTSTDTQYF.

The chain carries TRBV28 and TRBJ2-1; 10 positions match TRBD2. Germline V gives CDR1 MDHEN, CDR2 SYDVKM. V lost 3 bases, J lost 9 bases, and 17 bases stayed unmatched. The CDR3 contains 18 residues. The CDR3 region has the DNA TGTGCCAGCAGTTTTACACTAGCGGGACCCTCGCGGGCTTTTGAGCAGTTCTTC. It codes for CASSFTLAGPSRAFEQFF. Using reference TRBV28 and TRBJ2-1 for the parts outside the CDR3, the full variable domain is DVKVTQSSRYLVKRTGEKVFLECVQDMDHENMFWYRQDPGLGLRLIYFSYDVKMKEKGDIPEGYSVSREKKERFSLILESASTNQTSMYLCASSFTLAGPSRAFEQFFGPGTRLTVL.

The chain links TRBV19 to TRBJ1-1, with 8 bases that match TRBD1. Germline V gene lookup returns CDR1 LNHDA and CDR2 SQIVND (reference sequence). CDR3 length equals 15 residues. J gave up 5 bases and V 5 bases, and 10 bases lay outside the gene matches. CDR3 amino acids: CASSDVGQGRTEAFF. The CDR3 coding sequence is TGTGCCAGTAGTGACGTAGGACAGGGAAGGACTGAAGCTTTCTTT.

The chain employs TRBV2 and TRBJ1-1; D unclear. The CDR3 is 12 amino acids. Trimming took off 2 bases at V and 10 bases at J, with 11 bases between the two ends. Germline loops: CDR1 SNHLY, CDR2 FYNNEI. The CDR3 region has the DNA TGTGCCAGCAGTGAAAGTCGGAGAGGAGCTTTCTTT. This codes for CASSESRRGAFF. The whole variable domain, remainder taken from reference TRBV2 and TRBJ1-1, is EPEVTQTPSHQVTQMGQEVILRCVPISNHLYFYWYRQILGQKVEFLVSFYNNEISEKSEIFDDQFSVERPDGSNFTLKIRSTKLEDSAMYFCASSESRRGAFFGQGTRLTVV.

This sequence joins TRBV28 and TRBJ2-5; 7 bases match TRBD1. V lost 5 bases, J lost 2 bases, and 8 bases stayed unmatched. Germline-derived CDR1 and CDR2 are MDHEN and SYDVKM. The CDR3 has 15 amino acids. CDR3 DNA: TGTGCCAGCAGTCTCTTTTCGGGACAGCAAGAGACCCAGTACTTC. This sequence encodes CASSLFSGQQETQYF.

The chain uses TRBV15 and TRBJ1-2; D is undetermined. This CDR3 region has 14 residues. In germline, CDR1 is LNHNV, CDR2 YYDKDF (reference sequence). Trimming left V 3 bases short and J 2 bases short, with 10 bases between. CDR3 coding DNA: TGTGCCACCAGCAGCGGCGGGAGCAACTATGGCTACACCTTC. This translates into CATSSGGSNYGYTF.

The chain combines TRBV2 with TRBJ2-1, with 13 bases aligning to TRBD2. The CDR3 loop spans 17 amino acids. CDR1 and CDR2 from the germline V gene are SNHLY and FYNNEI. V shed 6 bases and J 6 bases; nucleotides not matched to a gene: 11. This CDR3 reads CASRLTSGGAGGNEQFF. CDR3 bases: TGTGCCAGCAGGCTAACTAGCGGGGGGGCCGGTGGCAATGAGCAGTTCTTC.

The gene calls are TRBV6-1 and TRBJ2-5; 9 bases are a match to TRBD2. V shed 5 bases and J 5 bases; nucleotides not matched to a gene: 6. Germline assignment: CDR1 MNHNS and CDR2 SASEGT. CDR3 length equals 14 residues. This CDR3 is CASSSGLARETQYF. The CDR3 DNA reads TGTGCCAGCAGTTCGGGACTAGCTCGGGAGACCCAGTACTTC.

The V gene is TRBV7-9, the J gene TRBJ2-1, with 9 positions matching TRBD1. In germline, CDR1 is SEHNR, CDR2 FQNEAQ (reference sequence). This CDR3 region has 14 residues. V shed 8 bases, J shed 8 bases, and the junction held 10 bases outside the gene matches. Written as DNA, the CDR3 is TGTGCCAGCCCCAACGGGACAGGGCTGGATGAGCAGTTCTTC. It yields the protein CASPNGTGLDEQFF.

This clone was seen once. The rearrangement links TRBV5-5 to TRBJ2-5; the match to TRBD2 covers 9 bases. Unmatched junction bases numbered 7, after V lost 0 bases and J lost 1 base. The germline CDR1 and CDR2 sequences are SGHKS and YYEKEE (reference sequence). CDR3 length: 17 residues. CDR3 nucleotide sequence: TGTGCCAGCAGCTTGGTTGGTAGCGGGGGTTTCCAAGAGACCCAGTACTTC. It encodes CASSLVGSGGFQETQYF. Drawing the rest from reference TRBV5-5 and TRBJ2-5, the complete variable domain is DAGVTQSPTHLIKTRGQQVTLRCSPISGHKSVSWYQQVLGQGPQFIFQYYEKEERGRGNFPDRFSARQFPNYSSELNVNALLLGDSALYLCASSLVGSGGFQETQYFGPGTRLLVL.

The chain carries TRBV28 and TRBJ2-7; 10 nucleotides line up with TRBD2. Trimming at V came to 6 bases and at J to 7 bases, leaving 15 bases not matched to a gene. This CDR3 is 16 amino acids long. Per germline, CDR1 MDHEN and CDR2 SYDVKM. DNA for the CDR3: TGTGCCAGCAGATCCCCCGGGCTAGCGGGAGCGGGAGAGCAGTACTTC. It codes for CASRSPGLAGAGEQYF.

This rearrangement joins TRBV27 to TRBJ1-5; 11 bases match TRBD1. CDR1 and CDR2 (germline): MNHEY, SMNVEV (reference sequence). CDR3 size: 16 residues. V trimming: 5 bases; J trimming: 2 bases; junction bases outside the gene matches: 5. This CDR3 reads CASSPRTGGGNQPQHF. The CDR3 DNA reads TGTGCCAGCAGTCCCAGGACAGGGGGCGGCAATCAGCCCCAGCATTTT.

This sequence joins TRBV18 and TRBJ1-2; D may be TRBD1 (6 bases). The CDR3 has 13 residues. V gave up 3 bases and J gave up 4 bases, with 9 bases separating them. Per germline, CDR1 KGHSH and CDR2 LQKENI. The chain's CDR3 is CASSPDSLYGYTF. The CDR3 DNA is TGTGCCAGCTCACCGGACAGCCTCTATGGCTACACCTTC.

The V gene is TRBV28, the J gene TRBJ1-1; weak D call: TRBD1 (5 bases). Germline assignment: CDR1 MDHEN and CDR2 SYDVKM. CDR3 length: 10 residues. Trimming removed 6 bases from V and 11 bases from J, with 10 bases in between. CDR3 in amino acids: CASRAGRAFF. CDR3 bases: TGTGCCAGCAGGGCAGGGAGGGCTTTCTTT.

On this clone: One junction end disagrees with the germline gene, perhaps due to a read error. This rearrangement joins TRBV19 to TRBJ2-2; D ambiguous. Germline V CDR1 and CDR2: LNHDA, SQIVND (reference sequence). The CDR3 sequence is 12 residues long. The CDR3 is CVSKEHTGELFF. The CDR3 nucleotides read TGTGTCAGTAAAGAGCACACCGGGGAGCTGTTTTTT.

This clone was counted only a few times. The chain combines TRBV6-5 with TRBJ1-2; weak D call: TRBD1 (5 bases). CDR1 and CDR2 from the germline V gene are MNHEY and SVGAGI. This CDR3 is 13 amino acids long. Trimming shortened V by 3 bases and J by 8 bases, and 13 bases separated the two germline ends. CDR3 amino acids: CASSYGTGGGYTF. CDR3 in DNA: TGTGCCAGCAGTTATGGCACAGGAGGGGGCTACACCTTC.

In this sample, this clone turned up once. The chain couples TRBV19 to TRBJ2-1; a possible D gene is TRBD2 (6 bases). CDR1 is LNHDA and CDR2 is SQIVND in the germline V gene (reference sequence). There are 14 residues in the CDR3. Trimming removed 8 bases from V and 5 bases from J, with 16 bases in between. As DNA, the CDR3 is TGTGCCAGTGGCCCGGGGGACCGGGACAATGAGCAGTTCTTC. Its protein product is CASGPGDRDNEQFF.

In its sample, this clone was seen once. This chain joins TRBV20-1 and TRBJ2-1; D not certain. The V gene's germline CDR1 is DFQATT and CDR2 SNEGSKA (reference sequence). Trimming removed 6 bases at V and 5 bases at J, with 5 bases between. The CDR3 covers 10 residues. CDR3 residues: CSASNNEQFF. CDR3 bases: TGCAGTGCATCCAACAATGAGCAGTTCTTC.